These 19 T cell receptor beta chains were sequenced from one sample in a study of immune cell composition in non-small cell lung cancer. Produced via immunoSEQ multiplex PCR; TCRdb's table is partial and in-frame only. This table holds a few thousand clones, approximately 88% found once. Sequences were obtained from lung tumor tissue. These receptors were taken from a human donor with non-small cell lung cancer.

The gene calls are TRBV5-5 and TRBJ2-7, with D unresolved. The CDR3 covers 15 residues. CDR1 is SGHKS, CDR2 YYEKEE, per germline (reference sequence). Trimming removed 1 base from V and 4 bases from J, with 15 bases in between. CDR3 DNA: TGTGCCAGCAGCTTGCTTTTCGGAGCTCCGTACGAGCAGTACTTC. Translating it yields CASSLLFGAPYEQYF.

The V and J genes are TRBV11-2 and TRBJ2-7; weak D call: TRBD1 (5 bases). The germline gives CDR1 SGHAT, CDR2 FQNNGV. The CDR3 covers 15 residues. V dropped 0 bases and J dropped 0 bases, with 9 bases sitting between them. This CDR3 is CASSLDRDYSYEQYF. The CDR3 bases are TGTGCCAGCAGCTTAGACAGGGATTACTCCTACGAGCAGTACTTC.

V and J are TRBV2 and TRBJ2-1, with 8 nucleotides matching TRBD1. This CDR3 has 15 amino acids. Germline CDR1 SNHLY, CDR2 FYNNEI. With V trimmed by 3 bases and J by 9 bases, 10 bases remained unmatched. The CDR3 DNA reads as TGTGCCAGCAGTGATATGCCAGGGGGCGGTTTTGAGCAGTTCTTC. As protein: CASSDMPGGGFEQFF. Variable domain in full (rest from reference TRBV2 and TRBJ2-1): EPEVTQTPSHQVTQMGQEVILRCVPISNHLYFYWYRQILGQKVEFLVSFYNNEISEKSEIFDDQFSVERPDGSNFTLKIRSTKLEDSAMYFCASSDMPGGGFEQFFGPGTRLTVL.

This chain joins TRBV5-8 and TRBJ2-2, with a possible D match to TRBD1 (6 bases). Trimming took 5 bases from V and 1 from J, leaving 12 bases between them. This CDR3 is 15 amino acids long. Looked up from germline, CDR1 is SGHTS and CDR2 is YDEGEE. DNA for the CDR3: TGTGCCAGCAGGGGTGGGACAAGGAACACCGGGGAGCTGTTTTTT. Translating it yields CASRGGTRNTGELFF. Full variable domain (remainder filled in from reference TRBV5-8 and TRBJ2-2): EAGVTQSPTHLIKTRGQQATLRCSPISGHTSVYWYQQALGLGLQFLLWYDEGEERNRGNFPPRFSGRQFPNYSSELNVNALELEDSALYLCASRGGTRNTGELFFGEGSRLTVL.

J is TRBJ1-1 and V is TRBV30, with TRBD1 identical over 9 bases. With V trimmed by 7 bases and J by 5 bases, 11 bases remained unmatched. This CDR3 spans 14 amino acids. The V gene's germline CDR1 is GTSNPN and CDR2 SVGIG (reference sequence). CDR3 DNA: TGTGCCTACCAAATTGGGACAGGGAGGACTGAAGCTTTCTTT. Translating gives CAYQIGTGRTEAFF.

The chain joins TRBV18 to TRBJ2-6, with D possibly TRBD2 on 5 matching bases. Trimming shortened V by 3 bases and J by 4 bases, and 16 bases separated the two germline ends. The CDR3 spans 17 residues. Germline CDR1 and CDR2: KGHSH and LQKENI. CDR3 loop: CASSPLAVTGGANVLTF. The DNA for the CDR3 is TGTGCCAGCTCACCTTTAGCAGTCACGGGGGGGGCCAACGTCCTGACTTTC. The variable domain in full, completed from reference TRBV18 and TRBJ2-6, reads NAGVMQNPRHLVRRRGQEARLRCSPMKGHSHVYWYRQLPEEGLKFMVYLQKENIIDESGMPKERFSAEFPKEGPSILRIQQVVRGDSAAYFCASSPLAVTGGANVLTFGAGSRLTVL.

The V call is TRBV28, the J call TRBJ2-3; 16 bases agree with TRBD2. V lost 4 bases and J lost 1; bases outside the gene matches: 5. The germline gives CDR1 MDHEN, CDR2 SYDVKM. There are 18 residues in the CDR3. The CDR3 DNA follows: TGTGCCAGCAGTTGGGGACTAGCGGGGGGGTACGGCACAGATACGCAGTATTTT. Protein product: CASSWGLAGGYGTDTQYF.

J is TRBJ2-3 and V is TRBV5-1, with 8 bases that match TRBD2. This CDR3 contains 14 residues. The germline V gene encodes CDR1 SGHRS and CDR2 YFSETQ. The V segment lost 4 bases and the J segment 2 bases; nucleotides outside the gene matches: 3. Written as DNA, the CDR3 is TGCGCCAGCAGCGGCGGGGGGACCACAGATACGCAGTATTTT. This gives the protein CASSGGGTTDTQYF.

The chain recombines TRBV28 with TRBJ2-7, with 7 bases lining up with TRBD1. This CDR3 has 14 amino acids. Trimming removed 2 bases from V and 3 bases from J; junction bases left unmatched: 4. Germline V CDR1 and CDR2: MDHEN, SYDVKM. In DNA form, the CDR3 reads TGTGCCAGCAGTTTAACGGGACAGCACTACGAGCAGTACTTC. It yields the protein CASSLTGQHYEQYF.

This CDR3 is CASSSPFRADTQYF. CDR3 DNA sequence: TGTGCCAGCAGTTCCCCCTTCAGGGCAGATACGCAGTATTTT. The rearrangement uses TRBV27 and TRBJ2-3, with D perhaps matching TRBD1 (5 bases). Trimming stripped 4 bases from V and 4 bases from J, with 12 bases between. Germline V lookup: CDR1 MNHEY, CDR2 SMNVEV (reference sequence). The CDR3 totals 14 residues.

The chain joins TRBV12-5 to TRBJ1-1; the match to TRBD1 covers 7 bases. CDR1 is LGHNT, CDR2 FRNRAP, per germline. V lost 1 base and J lost 5; bases outside the gene matches: 1. The CDR3 is 13 residues long. CDR3 DNA: TGTGCTAGTGGTTTGGAGACAGGGACTGAAGCTTTCTTT. This gives the protein CASGLETGTEAFF. The whole variable domain, filled in from reference TRBV12-5 and TRBJ1-1, reads DARVTQTPRHKVTEMGQEVTMRCQPILGHNTVFWYRQTMMQGLELLAYFRNRAPLDDSGMPKDRFSAEMPDATLATLKIQPSEPRDSAVYFCASGLETGTEAFFGQGTRLTVV.

The J gene is TRBJ2-1, the V gene TRBV27; 12 bases match TRBD1. The germline CDR1 and CDR2 sequences are MNHEY and SMNVEV (reference sequence). V lost 4 bases, J lost 9 bases, and 7 bases stayed unmatched. CDR3 length: 15 residues. The CDR3 spells CASSWPGQGAGEQFF. The CDR3, as DNA: TGTGCCAGCAGTTGGCCGGGACAGGGGGCAGGTGAGCAGTTCTTC.

J is TRBJ1-4 and V is TRBV5-1, with TRBD1 as a possible D gene (6 bases). The CDR3 runs to 14 residues. Looked up from germline, CDR1 is SGHRS and CDR2 is YFSETQ. Trimming removed 6 bases at V and 5 bases at J, with 14 bases between. The CDR3 loop reads CASTPDSLNEKLFF. CDR3 nucleotide sequence: TGCGCCAGCACCCCGGACAGCCTCAATGAAAAACTGTTTTTT.

This clone was counted only a few times. CDR3 sequence reads: CASTPLFPSYTEAFF. As DNA, the CDR3 is TGTGCCAGCACCCCACTATTCCCCTCTTACACTGAAGCTTTCTTT. The chain employs TRBV6-1 and TRBJ1-1, with D hard to call. Germline V gives CDR1 MNHNS, CDR2 SASEGT. The CDR3 contains 15 residues. Trimming cost V 7 bases and J 3 bases, with 18 bases left between them.

The chain is built from TRBV19 and TRBJ2-7; D is perhaps TRBD1 (5 bases). The CDR3 runs to 14 residues. Deletions cut 2 bases from V and 2 bases from J, with 10 bases between. CDR1 is LNHDA, CDR2 SQIVND, per germline (reference sequence). CDR3 coding DNA: TGTGCCAGTAGTATAAACGACAGAGCCTACGAGCAGTACTTC. It specifies CASSINDRAYEQYF.

This rearrangement joins TRBV6-6 to TRBJ2-3, with D perhaps TRBD1 (5 bases). Between the trimmed V and J ends, which lost 5 bases and 0 bases, there was a span of 15 bases. From germline, CDR1 is MNHNY and CDR2 SVGAGI (reference sequence). The CDR3 is 16 amino acids. The CDR3 region is CASSLGRGSSTDTQYF. The CDR3 nucleotides read TGTGCCAGCAGTCTTGGTAGGGGCTCTAGCACAGATACGCAGTATTTT.

The chain has TRBV4-2 and TRBJ2-3; TRBD2 matches at 9 bases. The V gene end was trimmed by 0 bases and the J gene end by 6 bases; junction bases not matched to a gene: 7. CDR1 and CDR2 from the germline V gene are LGHNA and YNFKEQ. The CDR3 runs to 16 residues. The CDR3: CASSQDRGSGSDTQYF. DNA for the CDR3: TGTGCCAGCAGCCAAGATCGGGGTAGCGGGAGCGATACGCAGTATTTT.

This chain uses TRBV5-4 with TRBJ2-1; 8 nucleotides line up with TRBD2. This CDR3 is built from 15 residues. CDR1 is SGHNT, CDR2 YYREEE, per germline (reference sequence). V trimming: 4 bases; J trimming: 6 bases; junction bases outside the gene matches: 9. Written as DNA, the CDR3 is TGTGCCAGCAGCCAAACGGGACTAGTAATCAATGAGCAGTTCTTC. Amino acid sequence: CASSQTGLVINEQFF.

The chain carries TRBV28 and TRBJ1-2, with D unresolved. V lost 1 base to trimming and J lost 3 bases, with 3 bases between them. CDR1 and CDR2 (germline): MDHEN, SYDVKM. This CDR3 is built from 12 residues. The CDR3 sequence: CASSLSDYGYTF. The CDR3 region has the DNA TGTGCCAGCAGTTTATCCGACTATGGCTACACCTTC.